This T cell receptor (beta chain) was recovered during a study of Tregs in tolerant kidney transplant recipients. Whole-study context: An approximately 3-day belatacept mixed lymphocyte reaction, sometimes plus 5-day graft donor restimulation, preceded CD4+CD25+CD127- sorting. Notes on the study in general: The small number of patients limits these findings pending further validation. No direct test of biological reproducibility was done here.

This clone was seen only a few times. Its antigen is unknown. Here immunoSEQ multiplex PCR was the method, and the copy in TCRdb shows in-frame clones only, minus some. Altogether about 16,000 clones are present, around 60% being singletons, with the ten largest covering approximately 3%. The CDR3 has 13 amino acids. Germline assignment: CDR1 MGHRA and CDR2 YSYEKL. Trimming shortened V by 4 bases and J by 5 bases, and 11 bases separated the two germline ends. This chain links TRBV4-1 with TRBJ2-5; no clear D gene. The specimen sequenced was Tregs from blood cultured with allogeneic cells. This clonotype was obtained from a human donor in good health. In nucleotides, the CDR3 is TGCGCCAGCAGCCTTTTCTTAAGGGAGACCCAGTACTTC. Protein sequence: CASSLFLRETQYF.